This is a list of T cell receptor beta chains from one sample in a study of T cell responses to AZD1222 COVID-19 vaccine. Clones were sequenced by immunoSEQ multiplex PCR, and TCRdb holds only the in-frame ones, with some missing. The sample yields some 150,000 clones, approximately 90% seen once. This material consisted of peripheral blood, taken 28 days after the second AZD1222 dose. Receptors were obtained from an adult who received the AZD1222 COVID-19 vaccine. Each CDR3 is given with its conserved first and last residue. The order of the fields is V gene, D gene, clone size, J gene, CDR3 DNA, CDR3 protein. The D gene is left open where the match is weak. Size values are once, few and many counts, or a class for expanded clones, and some rows have none.

TRBV5-1	-	-	TRBJ1-1	TGCGCCAGCAGCTTGATAGGGGCCCTACCCTCGAACACTGAAGCTTTCTTT	CASSLIGALPSNTEAFF
TRBV28	TRBD2	-	TRBJ2-5	TGTGCCAGCAGTAGGGCGGGGGGCAACCAGTACTTC	CASSRAGGNQYF
TRBV5-1	-	-	TRBJ2-5	TGCGCCAGCAGCTTCCGACTTGGCCCCCAAGAGACCCAGTACTTC	CASSFRLGPQETQYF
TRBV5-4	-	-	TRBJ1-2	TGTGCCAGCAGCTTGGGTACCGGTTCTAACTATGGCTACACCTTC	CASSLGTGSNYGYTF
TRBV16	-	-	TRBJ1-5	TGTGCCAGCAGCACCCTGGACGGGAATCAGCCCCAGCATTTT	CASSTLDGNQPQHF
TRBV11-1	TRBD1	-	TRBJ2-7	TGTGCCAGCAGCTCTGGACAGGGTTGGTACGAGCAGTACTTC	CASSSGQGWYEQYF
TRBV30	-	-	TRBJ1-2	TGTGCCCGCACCACGCGGGCTAGCTATGGCTACACCTTC	CARTTRASYGYTF
TRBV28	-	-	TRBJ1-1	TGTGCCAGCAGCCTGACGATTACTGAAGCTTTCTTT	CASSLTITEAFF
TRBV2	-	-	TRBJ2-7	TGTGCCAGCAGTCGGAGAGGGGATGAGCAGTACTTC	CASSRRGDEQYF
TRBV27	-	-	TRBJ1-5	TGTGCCAGCAGTTCAGACGCCCTTAGCAATCAGCCCCAGCATTTT	CASSSDALSNQPQHF
TRBV2	TRBD2	-	TRBJ2-7	TGTGCCAGCCCGACTAGCGGGAACCGAATCTCCTACGAGCAGTACTTC	CASPTSGNRISYEQYF
TRBV2	-	-	TRBJ1-2	TGTGCCAGCAGTGTATCAGACGGCCCCTATGGCTACACCTTC	CASSVSDGPYGYTF
TRBV13	-	-	TRBJ2-7	TGTGCCAGCAGCTTAGACAGGATAAGCTCCTACGAGCAGTACTTC	CASSLDRISSYEQYF
TRBV6-5	-	-	TRBJ1-3	TGTGCCAGCAAGAGGACTCTCTCTGGAAACACCATATATTTT	CASKRTLSGNTIYF
TRBV25-1	-	-	TRBJ2-7	TGTGCCAGCAGTGAATATAAGGGACCGCCTAGTCAGTTC	CASSEYKGPPSQF
TRBV30	TRBD2	-	TRBJ2-2	TGTGCCTTCCGAATCGGGGGGGCGCACACCGGGGAGCTGTTTTTT	CAFRIGGAHTGELFF
TRBV2	-	-	TRBJ1-1	TGTGCCAGCAGTGGGAAGAGGAACACTGAAGCTTTCTTT	CASSGKRNTEAFF
TRBV6-5	-	-	TRBJ2-7	TGTGCCAGCTCTATCAGGGGAGGATCTAACGAGCAGTACTTC	CASSIRGGSNEQYF
TRBV2	-	-	TRBJ1-6	TGTGCCAGCAAGGCCCAGGGAGATTCACCCCTCCACTTT	CASKAQGDSPLHF
TRBV7-9	-	-	TRBJ1-1	TGTGCCAGCAGCTTCCCCGTTGGGATGAACACTGAAGCTTTCTTT	CASSFPVGMNTEAFF
TRBV28	-	few	TRBJ1-6	TGTGCCAGCAGTTTAGGGGGGGGTAGGGATAATTCACCCCTCCACTTT	CASSLGGGRDNSPLHF
TRBV19	-	-	TRBJ1-5	TGTGCCAGTAGTAAGGGGGACACCCTTAATCAGCCCCAGCATTTT	CASSKGDTLNQPQHF
TRBV5-1	-	-	TRBJ2-1	TGCGCCAGCAGCCCGGACCGCCTCAGAAACAATGAGCAGTTCTTC	CASSPDRLRNNEQFF
TRBV6-5	-	once	TRBJ1-1	TGTGCCAGCAACCCTAGGACAGAGAACACTGAAGCTTTCTTT	CASNPRTENTEAFF
TRBV27	-	-	TRBJ2-7	TGTGCCAGCAGTCCAGAACCCGGGAGAAGCTACGAGCAGTACTTC	CASSPEPGRSYEQYF
TRBV5-6	-	-	TRBJ1-5	TGTGCCAGCAGCTTTGGCCAGTACAATCAGCCCCAGCATTTT	CASSFGQYNQPQHF
TRBV7-9	-	-	TRBJ1-2	TGTGCCAGCAGCTTTGAGGCAGGCTCGGGTTATGGCTACACCTTC	CASSFEAGSGYGYTF
TRBV19	TRBD1	-	TRBJ1-6	TGTGCCAGTAGCCGGACAGGGTGGAATAATTCACCCCTCCACTTT	CASSRTGWNNSPLHF
TRBV19	TRBD2	-	TRBJ2-2	TGTGCCAGTAGTCCGGGACTAGCGTCAACCGGGGAGCTGTTTTTT	CASSPGLASTGELFF
TRBV29-1	TRBD1	-	TRBJ1-1	TGCAGCGTTGCGGTAGGACAGGTCGGGACTGAAGCTTTCTTT	CSVAVGQVGTEAFF
TRBV5-1	TRBD2	-	TRBJ2-3	TGCGCCAGCAGGTGGCCCGGGACTAGCGGGAGGAACACAGATACGCAGTATTTT	CASRWPGTSGRNTDTQYF
TRBV12-5	-	-	TRBJ2-1	TGTGCTAGTGGTTTGGTGACCAGCAGTTCTCTCAATGAGCAGTTCTTC	CASGLVTSSSLNEQFF
TRBV14	TRBD2	-	TRBJ2-3	TGTGCCAGCAGCCATCAAGCGGGAGGGGGCGCAGATACGCAGTATTTT	CASSHQAGGGADTQYF
TRBV9	TRBD2	few	TRBJ2-7	TGTGCCAGCAGCTCTTTTCATCGGGAGGCTACCTACGAGCAGTACTTC	CASSSFHREATYEQYF
TRBV7-8	-	once	TRBJ2-7	TGTGCCAGCAGCTTAGATTACCAGGGCAACGAGCAGTACTTC	CASSLDYQGNEQYF
TRBV27	-	-	TRBJ1-2	TGTGCCAGCAGTTTCGCGGGTTACGATGGCTACACCTTC	CASSFAGYDGYTF
TRBV11-2	-	once	TRBJ1-1	TGTGCCAGCAGCTCGCTTCGGGGCCGGTCTGAAGCTTTCTTT	CASSSLRGRSEAFF
TRBV5-6	-	-	TRBJ2-7	TGTGCCAGCAGCCCCCGAGGTTTTACCTACGAGCAGTACTTC	CASSPRGFTYEQYF
TRBV2	TRBD1	-	TRBJ2-7	TGTGCCAGCAGCATTCAGGGGGTCTACGAGCAGTACTTC	CASSIQGVYEQYF
TRBV15	-	-	TRBJ2-1	TGTGCCACCAGCAGAGGATCGGCGGATCAATCCTACAATGAGCAGTTCTTC	CATSRGSADQSYNEQFF
TRBV6-5	-	-	TRBJ2-3	TGTGCCGCAAGGAGAGACTTCTCAGGGGTGAATACGCAGTATTTT	CAARRDFSGVNTQYF
TRBV6-5	-	once	TRBJ2-6	TGTGCCAGCAGCCCCTCACCCTCTGGGGCCAACGTCCTGACTTTC	CASSPSPSGANVLTF
TRBV7-2	-	-	TRBJ2-3	TGTGCCAGCAGCTCCCGGAGGACTACCTTCACAGATACGCAGTATTTT	CASSSRRTTFTDTQYF
TRBV5-4	-	-	TRBJ2-5	TGTGCCAGCAGCTTGGCCGGGGGAGGCCAAGAGACCCAGTACTTC	CASSLAGGGQETQYF
TRBV12-3/TRBV12-4	-	-	TRBJ1-1	TGTGCCAGCAGTCTTACTGAAGCTTTCTTT	CASSLTEAFF
TRBV4-1	-	-	TRBJ1-5	TGCGCCAGCAGCCAAGGGGGTAGCAATCAGCCCCAGCATTTT	CASSQGGSNQPQHF
TRBV9	-	-	TRBJ2-4	TGTGCCAGCAGCGCGCAGGGAAACATTCAGTACTTC	CASSAQGNIQYF
TRBV30	-	few	TRBJ2-7	TGTGCCTGGAGTGCACAGGGTTGGGTCTACGAGCAGTACTTC	CAWSAQGWVYEQYF
TRBV3-1/TRBV3-2	-	-	TRBJ1-1	TGTGCCAGCAGCCCCTCCGACAGGAACACTGAAGCTTTCTTT	CASSPSDRNTEAFF
TRBV30	-	-	TRBJ1-2	TGTGCCTGCCCCTTCCGCGGGTCCATCTATGGCTACACCTTC	CACPFRGSIYGYTF
TRBV10-3	-	-	TRBJ1-2	TGTGCCATCAGTGATTTTGGGGACCGCTATGGCTACACCTTC	CAISDFGDRYGYTF
TRBV27	-	-	TRBJ1-4	TGTGCCAGCAGTCCGCTGTCCGTGGGGGGGGATGAAAAACTGTTTTTT	CASSPLSVGGDEKLFF
TRBV5-1	TRBD1	-	TRBJ1-2	TGCGCCAGCAGCTTGCCGACAGGGGGCCGGAACTATGGCTACACCTTC	CASSLPTGGRNYGYTF
TRBV4-1	-	-	TRBJ1-2	TGCGCCAGCAGCCAAGGGCCACTAAACTATGGCTACACCTTC	CASSQGPLNYGYTF
TRBV9	TRBD1	-	TRBJ1-1	TGTGCCAGCAGCGAAGGGACAGGGACCACTGAAGCTTTCTTT	CASSEGTGTTEAFF
TRBV12-5	-	-	TRBJ1-5	TGTGCTAGTGGTTTGTATTTATATGGCAATCAGCCCCAGCATTTT	CASGLYLYGNQPQHF